The 18 T cell receptor beta chains in this list originate from one sample, sequenced in a study of CXCR3-negative and CXCR3-positive naive CD8 T cells. Each TRB cDNA library was prepared by 5' RACE (with UMI labels). Each CDR3 protein gets one entry in TCRdb, which reprocessed the 5' RACE reads and gives no DNA. This table lists 100,000 to 150,000 distinct CDR3 sequences. Input material: naive CXCR3- CD8+ T cells from blood. The subset denotes: CD45RO-CCR7+CD27+CD95- naive CD8+ T cells lacking CXCR3 (TNR3-). The receptors stem from a human donor in good health. Some clones in this sample may be carry-over from other donors' samples.

The V call is TRBV27, the J call TRBJ2-3. This CDR3 region has 14 residues. Germline V gene lookup returns CDR1 MNHEY and CDR2 SMNVEV (reference sequence). This CDR3 is CASSLNGNTDTQYF.

The chain links TRBV28 to TRBJ2-7; TCRdb outputs TRBD1, but without DNA this stays unchecked. This CDR3 is built from 14 residues. Per germline, CDR1 MDHEN and CDR2 SYDVKM. The CDR3 reads CASRLTGGYHEQYF.

The chain links TRBV5-1 to TRBJ2-7. Germline values: CDR1 SGHRS, CDR2 YFSETQ. The CDR3 covers 13 residues. The CDR3 is CASSFGRGYEQYF.

The genes are TRBV6-6 and TRBJ1-3; no DNA is available, so the TRBD1 call from TCRdb remains unchecked. The CDR3 sequence is 16 residues long. Germline V CDR1 and CDR2: MNHNY, SVGAGI (reference sequence). This CDR3 is CTSSDSTGGTGNTIYF.

The chain couples TRBV28 to TRBJ1-5; the TCRdb D gene call, TRBD1, has no DNA to confirm it. Germline loops: CDR1 MDHEN, CDR2 SYDVKM. The CDR3 runs 14 residues. The CDR3 reads CASTPGQGYQPQHF.

The genes are TRBV23-1 and TRBJ2-3; TCRdb names TRBD2, which stays unverified in the absence of DNA. TRBV23-1 is sorted into the ORF group, with uncertain function. This CDR3 is built from 16 residues. CDR3 sequence: CASYGGRKICTDTQYF.

The J gene is TRBJ2-7, the V gene TRBV20-1; lacking DNA, the TRBD1 call made by TCRdb goes unchecked. The germline gives CDR1 DFQATT, CDR2 SNEGSKA (reference sequence). This CDR3 contains 12 residues. CDR3 loop: CSARGWGDEQYF.

The CDR3 here is CASSLKALAGEPSNEQFF. V usage is TRBV7-3 and J usage is TRBJ2-1; the TCRdb D gene call, TRBD2, has no DNA to confirm it. The CDR3 is 18 residues long. Germline values: CDR1 SGHTA, CDR2 FQGTGA.

The CDR3 sequence: CTSSFRGYEQYF. The chain links TRBV28 to TRBJ2-7; TCRdb's D gene call, TRBD1, goes unchecked for lack of DNA. Germline V gene sequence: CDR1 MDHEN, CDR2 SYDVKM. The CDR3 consists of 12 residues. Looking up the rest from reference TRBV28 and TRBJ2-7 gives the full variable domain: DVKVTQSSRYLVKRTGEKVFLECVQDMDHENMFWYRQDPGLGLRLIYFSYDVKMKEKGDIPEGYSVSREKKERFSLILESASTNQTSMYLCTSSFRGYEQYFGPGTRLTVT.

The chain carries TRBV5-6 and TRBJ2-1; TCRdb indicates TRBD1, and absent DNA this call remains unverified. This CDR3 has 14 amino acids. CDR1 SGHDT and CDR2 YYEEEE come from the germline V gene. CDR3 in amino acids: CASSLGQGHNEQFF.

V is TRBV29-1 and J is TRBJ2-7. The germline CDR1 and CDR2 sequences are SQVTM and ANQGSEA. The CDR3 runs to 13 residues. The CDR3 is CSVSRVDSYEQYF.

The rearrangement links TRBV12-3 or TRBV12-4 to TRBJ2-7; TCRdb calls TRBD1, which cannot be checked without DNA. This CDR3 spans 15 amino acids. This CDR3 is CASSLDRGGGYEQYF.

This rearrangement joins TRBV5-6 to TRBJ2-1; as DNA is missing, the TRBD2 call by TCRdb cannot be tested. The CDR3 consists of 13 residues. Germline assignment: CDR1 SGHDT and CDR2 YYEEEE. Here the CDR3 reads CASSSGLGNEQFF.

V is TRBV6-5 and J is TRBJ2-3; TCRdb lists TRBD1, though no DNA is available to test this call. The germline CDR1 and CDR2 sequences are MNHEY and SVGAGI. CDR3 size: 15 residues. The chain's CDR3 is CASSYSPPDPDTQYF.

This chain connects TRBV4-1 to TRBJ2-7. The CDR3 runs 16 residues. CDR1 is MGHRA, CDR2 YSYEKL, per germline. The CDR3 protein is CASSQEVGRVDYEQYF.

The chain employs TRBV4-3 and TRBJ2-7. Germline lookup yields CDR1 LGHNA and CDR2 YSLEER. The length of the CDR3 is 14 residues. CDR3 loop: CASSQDLTDHEQYF.

The chain is built from TRBV28 and TRBJ2-7; the TCRdb D gene call, TRBD1, has no DNA to confirm it. CDR3 length equals 15 residues. The germline V gene has CDR1 MDHEN and CDR2 SYDVKM. The CDR3 sequence is CASSFRGHFSYEQYF.

The chain combines TRBV27 with TRBJ1-5; TCRdb indicates TRBD1, and absent DNA this call remains unverified. CDR1 is MNHEY and CDR2 is SMNVEV in the germline V gene (reference sequence). This CDR3 spans 15 amino acids. This CDR3 is CASSPTGGEVQPQHF.